This T cell receptor (beta chain) was retrieved from a study of blood T cell repertoires in COVID-19. Study at large: The samples span acute and convalescent COVID-19 from the United States, Italy and Spain. PBMCs, B-cell-depleted T cells, or T cells provided the cDNA or gDNA that made up the material.

As processed by the authors: The authors estimated nucleated cell counts from reference gene primer amplification. TCRdb's copy holds only in-frame clones and misses some; the assay was immunoSEQ multiplex PCR. The V and J calls and clone size come from that table; D and trimming were worked out from the DNA. Of about 260,000 clones in the sample, roughly 80% were seen once. Trimming took off 2 bases at V and 6 bases at J, with 16 bases between the two ends. The CDR3 consists of 15 residues. Germline values: CDR1 KGHSH, CDR2 LQKENI. The chain employs TRBV18 and TRBJ1-2; D gene uncertain. The receptor was derived from a man aged 55 to 69 with acute or convalescent COVID-19. Sequencing was carried out using peripheral blood. The CDR3 is CASSPGLAGENGYTF. The CDR3 DNA reads as TGTGCCAGCTCACCAGGGTTGGCAGGTGAGAATGGCTACACCTTC.